The 4 T cell receptor beta chains below were found in one sample sequenced in a study of shared clonotypes between healthy human individuals. The data were produced by immunoSEQ multiplex PCR, yet TCRdb's version contains in-frame clones alone and is incomplete. The sample consists of 550,000 to 750,000 clones, 92% of them appearing once. CD8 cells regarded as naive lacked CD45RO, were positively chosen for CCR7, and omitted terminally differentiated effector memory CD45RA+ cells. The material sequenced was naive CD8+ T cells sorted from blood. These receptors were taken from a man aged 25-45 years in good health.

V is TRBV11-2 and J is TRBJ2-3; possibly TRBD1 for D (6 bases). Germline V lookup: CDR1 SGHAT, CDR2 FQNNGV. The CDR3 loop spans 15 amino acids. V was trimmed by 1 base and J by 4 bases, leaving 12 bases between them. For the CDR3, the DNA is TGTGCCAGCAGCTTAGTACAGGGTCCCCCAGATACGCAGTATTTT. Residues: CASSLVQGPPDTQYF. The full variable domain, in which reference TRBV11-2 and TRBJ2-3 provide the parts outside the CDR3, is EAGVAQSPRYKIIEKRQSVAFWCNPISGHATLYWYQQILGQGPKLLIQFQNNGVVDDSQLPKDRFSAERLKGVDSTLKIQPAKLEDSAVYLCASSLVQGPPDTQYFGPGTRLTVL.

The V call is TRBV5-4, the J call TRBJ2-1; maybe TRBD2 (6 bases). Trimming stripped 2 bases from V and 8 bases from J, with 11 bases between. The germline V gene has CDR1 SGHNT and CDR2 YYREEE (reference sequence). This CDR3 has 13 amino acids. The CDR3 bases are TGTGCCAGCAGCTTTCTCGGAGGGGATGAGCAGTTCTTC. It translates to CASSFLGGDEQFF. The variable domain in full, with the rest retrieved from reference TRBV5-4 and TRBJ2-1, is ETGVTQSPTHLIKTRGQQVTLRCSSQSGHNTVSWYQQALGQGPQFIFQYYREEENGRGNFPPRFSGLQFPNYSSELNVNALELDDSALYLCASSFLGGDEQFFGPGTRLTVL.

This clone was detected only a few times. The sample carries other DNA sequences with the same CDR3. The J gene is TRBJ1-5, the V gene TRBV28; D unclear. Germline CDR1 reads MDHEN; CDR2 reads SYDVKM. This CDR3 has 11 amino acids. The V end lost 3 bases, the J end lost 6 bases, and 3 bases lay between the germline ends. DNA of the CDR3: TGTGCCAGCAGTTTCAGTCAGCCCCAGCATTTT. This codes for CASSFSQPQHF.

The chain couples TRBV9 to TRBJ2-3; D is possibly TRBD1 or TRBD2 (5 bases each). CDR3 length: 18 amino acids. V lost 1 base to trimming and J lost 5 bases, with 23 bases between them. The germline gives CDR1 SGDLS, CDR2 YYNGEE. CDR3 amino acids: CASSVKDRGETQGDTQYF. CDR3 DNA sequence: TGTGCCAGCAGCGTAAAAGATCGGGGCGAAACCCAGGGAGATACGCAGTATTTT.